The sequence of this T cell receptor (beta chain) was determined in a study of spatial heterogeneity in lung cancer. Study-level background: For the average unique TCR and UMI combination, more than 9.5 occurrences appeared in raw reads.

Each molecule of TCR cDNA was tagged with one unique molecular identifier. TCRdb reprocessed the 5' RACE reads via MiXCR and lists one record per CDR3 protein. Here the sample spans 39,000 or so distinct CDR3 sequences, just over 3% being singletons. Time point: sample taken at primary tumor resection. Samples were obtained from roughly 65 donors, all untreated early-stage non-small cell lung cancer patients. Whole RNA from tumor, nontumor lung or frozen PBMC was sequenced unsorted. This receptor was obtained from a male donor with early-stage non-small cell lung cancer. Sample: normal lung tissue next to the tumor, taken at surgery.

CDR3 DNA: TGCAGTGCTAGACGCGGTGGGACTGGCAATGAGCAGTTCTTC. Protein product: CSARRGGTGNEQFF. The chain joins TRBV20-1 to TRBJ2-1, with a possible D match to TRBD2 (6 bases). CDR1 and CDR2 from the germline V gene are DFQATT and SNEGSKA (reference sequence). The CDR3 runs to 14 residues. Trimming left V 2 bases short and J 6 bases short, with 14 bases between.